These T cell receptor beta chains were read from a single sample in a study of tumor T cells in aggressive B-cell lymphoma. TCRdb keeps only in-frame clones here, not all; method: immunoSEQ multiplex PCR. The sample lists about 4,600 clones; 81% were seen once. The sequenced sample was tumor tissue. The receptors here all came from an adult with diffuse large B cell lymphoma. Each CDR3 is given with its conserved first and last residue. Fields, in order: clone size, V gene, D gene, J gene, CDR3 protein, CDR3 DNA. A D gene is named only where the DNA matches it firmly. Size is stated for part of the rows, as once, few or many counts, or as a class when the clone is expanded.

size: NA; V: TRBV18; D: NA; J: TRBJ1-1; CDR3: CASSPFQEGIVNTEAFF; DNA: TGTGCCAGCTCACCCTTCCAGGAGGGGATCGTGAACACTGAAGCTTTCTTT
size: NA; V: TRBV5-6; D: NA; J: TRBJ1-5; CDR3: CASSLGDIINQPQHF; DNA: TGTGCCAGCAGCTTGGGGGACATTATTAATCAGCCCCAGCATTTT
size: once; V: TRBV2; D: NA; J: TRBJ2-7; CDR3: CASRIGYEQYF; DNA: TGTGCCAGCAGAATCGGCTACGAGCAGTACTTC
size: once; V: TRBV28; D: TRBD2; J: TRBJ2-7; CDR3: CASTPAGMSSYEQYF; DNA: TGTGCCAGCACCCCAGCGGGGATGAGCTCCTACGAGCAGTACTTC
size: NA; V: TRBV10-3; D: NA; J: TRBJ1-1; CDR3: CATHPVGGYTNTEAFF; DNA: TGTGCCACCCATCCGGTCGGCGGGTATACGAACACTGAAGCTTTCTTT
size: NA; V: TRBV7-9; D: NA; J: TRBJ1-1; CDR3: CASSSSGFNTEAFF; DNA: TGTGCCAGCAGCTCCTCGGGGTTCAACACTGAAGCTTTCTTT
size: NA; V: TRBV29-1; D: TRBD1; J: TRBJ1-2; CDR3: CSDAGTGYGYTF; DNA: TGCAGCGACGCCGGGACAGGCTATGGCTACACCTTC
size: NA; V: TRBV5-1; D: TRBD1; J: TRBJ2-3; CDR3: CASGVGQSSDTQYF; DNA: TGCGCCAGCGGTGTGGGACAGTCCTCGGATACGCAGTATTTT
size: NA; V: TRBV11-3; D: NA; J: TRBJ2-3; CDR3: CASSTAGATDTQYF; DNA: TGTGCCAGCAGCACGGCAGGGGCCACAGATACGCAGTATTTT
size: NA; V: TRBV7-2; D: NA; J: TRBJ1-3; CDR3: CASSLGGVYGNTIYF; DNA: TGTGCCAGCAGCTTAGGGGGGGTTTACGGAAACACCATATATTTT
size: NA; V: TRBV11-1; D: TRBD1; J: TRBJ1-1; CDR3: CASSPDRANTEAFF; DNA: TGTGCCAGCAGCCCCGACAGGGCAAACACTGAAGCTTTCTTT
size: NA; V: TRBV10-2; D: NA; J: TRBJ2-7; CDR3: CASNYDRTYEQYF; DNA: TGCGCCAGCAACTATGACAGGACCTACGAGCAGTACTTC
size: NA; V: TRBV6-4; D: TRBD1; J: TRBJ2-7; CDR3: CASSDRGTGEQYF; DNA: TGTGCCAGCAGCGACCGCGGGACAGGCGAGCAGTACTTC
size: NA; V: TRBV7-2; D: NA; J: TRBJ2-3; CDR3: CASSLESGPPSTDTQYF; DNA: TGTGCCAGCAGCTTAGAGTCAGGGCCCCCTAGCACAGATACGCAGTATTTT
size: NA; V: TRBV7-8; D: NA; J: TRBJ2-5; CDR3: CASSLEAGFQETQYF; DNA: TGTGCCAGCAGCTTAGAGGCGGGGTTCCAAGAGACCCAGTACTTC
size: NA; V: TRBV2; D: NA; J: TRBJ1-2; CDR3: CASAPWLAGGKDYGYTF; DNA: TGTGCCAGCGCACCGTGGTTGGCCGGGGGTAAGGACTATGGCTACACCTTC
size: NA; V: TRBV18; D: TRBD1; J: TRBJ1-1; CDR3: CASSRDRAGEAFSF; DNA: TGTGCCAGCTCACGGGACAGGGCGGGTGAAGCTTTCTCCTTT
size: NA; V: TRBV11-2; D: TRBD1; J: TRBJ1-1; CDR3: CASSPGTAEAFF; DNA: TGTGCCAGCAGCCCGGGGACAGCCGAAGCTTTCTTT
size: NA; V: TRBV9; D: TRBD1; J: TRBJ2-5; CDR3: CASSATQDRGETQYF; DNA: TGTGCCAGCAGCGCGACCCAGGACAGGGGTGAGACCCAGTACTTC
size: NA; V: TRBV6-1; D: NA; J: TRBJ1-2; CDR3: CASSNIAGPWGYTF; DNA: TGTGCCAGCAGTAACATAGCGGGCCCTTGGGGCTACACCTTC
size: NA; V: TRBV5-4; D: TRBD1; J: TRBJ1-2; CDR3: CASREGQGARGYTF; DNA: TGTGCCAGCAGGGAGGGGCAGGGGGCGCGAGGCTACACCTTC
size: few; V: TRBV6-5; D: NA; J: TRBJ1-1; CDR3: CASSFGIEAFF; DNA: TGTGCCAGCAGTTTCGGGATTGAAGCTTTCTTT
size: NA; V: TRBV4-1; D: NA; J: TRBJ1-5; CDR3: CASSSGGSNQPQHF; DNA: TGCGCCAGCAGCTCAGGAGGGAGCAATCAGCCCCAGCATTTT
size: NA; V: TRBV29-1; D: NA; J: TRBJ2-3; CDR3: CSAERTSSTDTQYF; DNA: TGCAGCGCTGAGAGGACTTCTAGCACAGATACGCAGTATTTT
size: NA; V: TRBV28; D: NA; J: TRBJ1-6; CDR3: CASSFSGLDSPLHF; DNA: TGTGCCAGCAGTTTCTCAGGGTTAGATTCACCCCTCCACTTT
size: NA; V: TRBV2; D: TRBD1; J: TRBJ1-1; CDR3: CASSVGQGIFNTEAFF; DNA: TGTGCCAGCAGCGTCGGACAGGGGATATTTAACACTGAAGCTTTCTTT
size: NA; V: TRBV28; D: NA; J: TRBJ1-6; CDR3: CASSLGARLSNSPLHF; DNA: TGTGCCAGCAGTTTAGGCGCGAGGCTCTCTAATTCACCCCTCCACTTT
size: NA; V: TRBV18; D: TRBD1; J: TRBJ1-1; CDR3: CASSPRTGVNTEAFF; DNA: TGTGCCAGCTCACCGAGGACAGGGGTGAACACTGAAGCTTTCTTT
size: NA; V: TRBV18; D: TRBD2; J: TRBJ2-7; CDR3: CASSPPGLASYEQYF; DNA: TGTGCCAGCTCACCTCCGGGACTAGCGAGCTACGAGCAGTACTTC
size: few; V: TRBV19; D: TRBD1; J: TRBJ1-5; CDR3: CASSIEGQGGQPQHF; DNA: TGTGCCAGTAGTATAGAGGGACAGGGAGGACAGCCCCAGCATTTT
size: NA; V: TRBV5-1; D: NA; J: TRBJ1-5; CDR3: CASSPRGGNQPQHF; DNA: TGCGCCAGCAGCCCCAGGGGAGGCAATCAGCCCCAGCATTTT
size: NA; V: TRBV6-1; D: NA; J: TRBJ1-4; CDR3: CASSEPGRTEKLFF; DNA: TGTGCCAGCAGTGAACCCGGGAGGACTGAAAAACTGTTTTTT
size: NA; V: TRBV5-1; D: TRBD1; J: TRBJ1-1; CDR3: CASSWDRDTEAFF; DNA: TGCGCCAGCAGCTGGGACAGGGACACTGAAGCTTTCTTT
size: NA; V: TRBV28; D: TRBD2; J: TRBJ2-7; CDR3: CASSRLAGGGEQYF; DNA: TGTGCCAGCAGCCGGCTAGCGGGAGGAGGTGAGCAGTACTTC
size: NA; V: TRBV14; D: NA; J: TRBJ1-1; CDR3: CASRGAWRGGAFF; DNA: TGTGCCAGCAGGGGGGCCTGGAGGGGGGGAGCTTTCTTT